This is a list of T cell receptor beta chains from one sample in a study of T-cell memory formation after mild COVID-19. TCRdb redid the calling of the 5' RACE reads with MiXCR, one entry per CDR3 protein. The table records roughly 100,000 distinct CDR3 sequences, over 10% of them present only once. The sample consisted of PBMCs or a T cell subset sorted from them (not recorded which). These receptors originate from an adult woman who had mild COVID-19 (a few samples of this study predate the infection). Cell type and time point are not known. Each CDR3 is given without its conserved first and last residue.

TRBV12-3/TRBV12-4	11	TRBJ1-1	ASSSWENTEAF
TRBV7-6	10	TRBJ2-7	ASSLIWGVGY
TRBV15	11	TRBJ2-4	ATSRAPGNIQY
TRBV29-1	11	TRBJ2-1	SGTALPHNEQF
TRBV12-3/TRBV12-4	13	TRBJ1-5	ASSSSADSNQPQH
TRBV7-8	16	TRBJ2-3	ASSPFWVAGTSTDTQY
TRBV7-9	13	TRBJ2-1	ASSPSTGLTNEQF
TRBV12-3/TRBV12-4	15	TRBJ2-2	ASSFGWADSFTGELF
TRBV5-1	11	TRBJ2-3	ASSARALDTQY
TRBV27	14	TRBJ2-3	ASSLMGGGRTDTQY
TRBV7-2	13	TRBJ2-1	ASSLGLTSYNEQF
TRBV19	12	TRBJ2-1	ASSSGGDYNEQF
TRBV12-3/TRBV12-4	11	TRBJ2-3	ASSLRRGDTQY
TRBV20-1	13	TRBJ2-7	SARVVTGQLHEQY
TRBV7-7	13	TRBJ2-3	ASGMGGRGMDTQY